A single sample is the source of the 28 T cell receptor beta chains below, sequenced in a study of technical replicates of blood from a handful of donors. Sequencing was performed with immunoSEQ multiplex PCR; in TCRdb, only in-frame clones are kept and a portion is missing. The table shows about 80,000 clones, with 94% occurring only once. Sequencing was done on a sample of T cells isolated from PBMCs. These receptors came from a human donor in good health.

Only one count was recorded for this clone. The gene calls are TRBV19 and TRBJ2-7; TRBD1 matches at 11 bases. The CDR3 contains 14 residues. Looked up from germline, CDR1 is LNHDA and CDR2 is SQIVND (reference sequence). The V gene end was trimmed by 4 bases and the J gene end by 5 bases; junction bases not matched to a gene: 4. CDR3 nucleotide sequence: TGTGCCAGTAGTACAGGACAGGGGGCCGACGAGCAGTACTTC. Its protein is CASSTGQGADEQYF. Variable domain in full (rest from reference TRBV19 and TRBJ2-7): DGGITQSPKYLFRKEGQNVTLSCEQNLNHDAMYWYRQDPGQGLRLIYYSQIVNDFQKGDIAEGYSVSREKKESFPLTVTSAQKNPTAFYLCASSTGQGADEQYFGPGTRLTVT.

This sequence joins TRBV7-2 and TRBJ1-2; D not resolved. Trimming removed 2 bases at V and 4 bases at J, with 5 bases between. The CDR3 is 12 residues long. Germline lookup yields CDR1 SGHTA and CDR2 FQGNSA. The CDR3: CASSLNSYGYTF. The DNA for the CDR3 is TGTGCCAGCAGCTTAAACAGCTATGGCTACACCTTC.

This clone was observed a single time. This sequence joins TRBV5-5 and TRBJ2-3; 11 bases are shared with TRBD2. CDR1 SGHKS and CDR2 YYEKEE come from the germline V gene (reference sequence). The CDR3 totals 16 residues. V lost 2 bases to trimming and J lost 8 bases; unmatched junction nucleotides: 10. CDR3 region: CASSLSLLAGGPTQYF. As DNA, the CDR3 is TGTGCCAGCAGCTTATCCCTGCTAGCGGGAGGCCCTACGCAGTATTTT.

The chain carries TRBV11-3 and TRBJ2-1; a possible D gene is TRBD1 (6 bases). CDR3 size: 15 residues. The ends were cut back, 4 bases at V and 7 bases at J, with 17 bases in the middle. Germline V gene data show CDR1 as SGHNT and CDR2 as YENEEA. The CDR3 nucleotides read TGTGCCAGCAGCTCCCGGGACACGAGGTGGAATGAGCAGTTCTTC. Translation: CASSSRDTRWNEQFF.

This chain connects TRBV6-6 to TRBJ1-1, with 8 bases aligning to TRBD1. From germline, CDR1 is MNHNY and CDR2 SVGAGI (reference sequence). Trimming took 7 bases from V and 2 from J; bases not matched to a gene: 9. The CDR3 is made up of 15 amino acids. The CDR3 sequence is CASINSGGVNTEAFF. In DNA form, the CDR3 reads TGTGCCAGCATCAATTCAGGGGGCGTCAACACTGAAGCTTTCTTT.

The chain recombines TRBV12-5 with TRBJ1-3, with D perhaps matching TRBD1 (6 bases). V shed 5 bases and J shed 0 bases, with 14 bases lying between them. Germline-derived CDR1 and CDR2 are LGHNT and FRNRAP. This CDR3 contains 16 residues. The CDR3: CASGKRQVTSGNTIYF. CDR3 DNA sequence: TGTGCTAGTGGTAAAAGACAGGTCACCTCTGGAAACACCATATATTTT.

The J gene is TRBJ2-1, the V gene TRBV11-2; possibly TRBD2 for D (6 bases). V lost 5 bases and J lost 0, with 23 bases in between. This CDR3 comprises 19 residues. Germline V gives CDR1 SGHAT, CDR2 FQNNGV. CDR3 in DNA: TGTGCCAGCAGCCCTAGTTTGGGGGGAGTAGCGGCCTCCTACAATGAGCAGTTCTTC. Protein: CASSPSLGGVAASYNEQFF.

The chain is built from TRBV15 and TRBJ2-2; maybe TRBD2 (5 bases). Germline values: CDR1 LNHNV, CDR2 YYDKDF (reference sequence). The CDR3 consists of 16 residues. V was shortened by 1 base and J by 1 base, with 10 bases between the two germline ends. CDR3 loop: CATSRVGSQNTGELFF. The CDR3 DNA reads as TGTGCCACCAGCAGAGTTGGGAGTCAGAACACCGGGGAGCTGTTTTTT. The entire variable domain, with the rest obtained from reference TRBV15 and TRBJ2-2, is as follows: DAMVIQNPRYQVTQFGKPVTLSCSQTLNHNVMYWYQQKSSQAPKLLFHYYDKDFNNEADTPDNFQSRRPNTSFCFLDIRSPGLGDTAMYLCATSRVGSQNTGELFFGEGSRLTVL.

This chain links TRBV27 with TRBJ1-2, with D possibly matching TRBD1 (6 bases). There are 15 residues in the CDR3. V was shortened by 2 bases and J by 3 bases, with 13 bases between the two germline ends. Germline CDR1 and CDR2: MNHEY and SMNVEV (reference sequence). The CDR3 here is CASSLAGQHYYGYTF. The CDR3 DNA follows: TGTGCCAGCAGTTTAGCCGGACAGCACTACTATGGCTACACCTTC.

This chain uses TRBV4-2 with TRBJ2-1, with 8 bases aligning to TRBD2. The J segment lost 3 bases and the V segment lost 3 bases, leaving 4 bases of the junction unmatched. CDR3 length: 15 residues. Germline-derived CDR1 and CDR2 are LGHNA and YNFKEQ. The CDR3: CASSQVTSVYNEQFF. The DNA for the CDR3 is TGTGCCAGCAGCCAGGTGACTAGCGTCTACAATGAGCAGTTCTTC.

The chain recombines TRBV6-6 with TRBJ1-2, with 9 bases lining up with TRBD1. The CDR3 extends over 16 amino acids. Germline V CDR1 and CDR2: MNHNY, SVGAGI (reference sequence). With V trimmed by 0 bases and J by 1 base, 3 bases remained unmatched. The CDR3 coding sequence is TGTGCCAGCAGTTACTCCGGGACAGGGCTTAACTATGGCTACACCTTC. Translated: CASSYSGTGLNYGYTF.

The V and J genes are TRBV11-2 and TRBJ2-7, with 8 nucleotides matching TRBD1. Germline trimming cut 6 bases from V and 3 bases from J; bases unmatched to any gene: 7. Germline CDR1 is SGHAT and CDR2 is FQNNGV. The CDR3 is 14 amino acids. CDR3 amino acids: CASSPGGGNYEQYF. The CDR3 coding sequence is TGTGCCAGCAGTCCAGGGGGCGGAAACTACGAGCAGTACTTC.

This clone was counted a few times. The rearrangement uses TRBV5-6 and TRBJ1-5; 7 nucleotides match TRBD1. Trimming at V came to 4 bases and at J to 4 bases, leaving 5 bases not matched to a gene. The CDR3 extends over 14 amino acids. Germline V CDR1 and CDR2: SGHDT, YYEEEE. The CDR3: CASSQGTENQPQHF. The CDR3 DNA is TGTGCCAGCAGCCAGGGGACAGAAAATCAGCCCCAGCATTTT.

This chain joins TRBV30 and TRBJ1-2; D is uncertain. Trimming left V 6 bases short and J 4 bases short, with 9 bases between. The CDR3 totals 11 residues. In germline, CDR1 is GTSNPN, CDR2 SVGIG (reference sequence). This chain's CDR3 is CACRRAYGYTF. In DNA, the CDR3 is TGTGCCTGTAGGAGGGCCTATGGCTACACCTTC. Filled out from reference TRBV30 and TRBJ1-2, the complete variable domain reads SQTIHQWPATLVQPVGSPLSLECTVEGTSNPNLYWYRQAAGRGLQLLFYSVGIGQISSEVPQNLSASRPQDRQFILSSKKLLLSDSGFYLCACRRAYGYTFGSGTRLTVV.

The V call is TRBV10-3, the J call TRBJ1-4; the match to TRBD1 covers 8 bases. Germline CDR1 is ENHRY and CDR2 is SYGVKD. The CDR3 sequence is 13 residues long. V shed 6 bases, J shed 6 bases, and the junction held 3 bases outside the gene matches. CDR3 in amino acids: CAIRQGGDEKLFF. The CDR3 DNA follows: TGTGCCATCAGACAGGGGGGAGATGAAAAACTGTTTTTT.

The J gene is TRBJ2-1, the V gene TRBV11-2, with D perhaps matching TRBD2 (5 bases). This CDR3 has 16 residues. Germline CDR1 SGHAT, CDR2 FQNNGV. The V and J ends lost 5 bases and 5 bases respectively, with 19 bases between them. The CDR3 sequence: CASSPGAGRGHNEQFF. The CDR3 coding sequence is TGTGCCAGCAGCCCCGGAGCTGGGAGAGGGCACAATGAGCAGTTCTTC.

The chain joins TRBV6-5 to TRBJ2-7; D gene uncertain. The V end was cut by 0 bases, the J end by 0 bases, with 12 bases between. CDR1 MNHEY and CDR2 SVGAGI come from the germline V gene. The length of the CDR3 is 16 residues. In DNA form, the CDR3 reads TGTGCCAGCAGTTACTCCGCCAGTGGCTTCTCCTACGAGCAGTACTTC. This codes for CASSYSASGFSYEQYF.

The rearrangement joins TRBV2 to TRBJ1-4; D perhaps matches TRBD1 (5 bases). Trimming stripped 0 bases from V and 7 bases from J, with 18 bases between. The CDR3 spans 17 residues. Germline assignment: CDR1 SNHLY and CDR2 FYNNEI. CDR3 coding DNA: TGTGCCAGCAGTGAAGCGCTAGCGGGGGTTTACGGTGAAAAACTGTTTTTT. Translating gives CASSEALAGVYGEKLFF.

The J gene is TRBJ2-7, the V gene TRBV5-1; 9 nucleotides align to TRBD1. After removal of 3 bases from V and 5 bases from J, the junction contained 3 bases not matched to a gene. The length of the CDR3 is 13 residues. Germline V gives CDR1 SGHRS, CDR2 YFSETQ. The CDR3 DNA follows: TGCGCCAGCAGCTCCCGACAGGGGGACGAGCAGTACTTC. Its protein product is CASSSRQGDEQYF. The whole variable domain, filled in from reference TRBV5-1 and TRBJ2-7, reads KAGVTQTPRYLIKTRGQQVTLSCSPISGHRSVSWYQQTPGQGLQFLFEYFSETQRNKGNFPGRFSGRQFSNSRSEMNVSTLELGDSALYLCASSSRQGDEQYFGPGTRLTVT.

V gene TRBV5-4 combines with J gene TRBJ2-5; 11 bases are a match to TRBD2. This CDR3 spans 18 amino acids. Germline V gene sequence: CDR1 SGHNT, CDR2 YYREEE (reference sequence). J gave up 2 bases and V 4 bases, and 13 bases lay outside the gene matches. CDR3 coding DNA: TGTGCCAGCAGCCGGGGCCTAGCGGGAGGAACTACTCAAGAGACCCAGTACTTC. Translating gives CASSRGLAGGTTQETQYF. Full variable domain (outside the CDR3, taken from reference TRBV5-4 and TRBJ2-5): ETGVTQSPTHLIKTRGQQVTLRCSSQSGHNTVSWYQQALGQGPQFIFQYYREEENGRGNFPPRFSGLQFPNYSSELNVNALELDDSALYLCASSRGLAGGTTQETQYFGPGTRLLVL.

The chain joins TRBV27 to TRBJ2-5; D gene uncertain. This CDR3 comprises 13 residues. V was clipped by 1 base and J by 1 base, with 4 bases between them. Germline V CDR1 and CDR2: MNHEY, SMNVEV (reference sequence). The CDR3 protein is CASSLYRQETQYF. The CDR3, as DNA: TGTGCCAGCAGTTTATATCGCCAAGAGACCCAGTACTTC.

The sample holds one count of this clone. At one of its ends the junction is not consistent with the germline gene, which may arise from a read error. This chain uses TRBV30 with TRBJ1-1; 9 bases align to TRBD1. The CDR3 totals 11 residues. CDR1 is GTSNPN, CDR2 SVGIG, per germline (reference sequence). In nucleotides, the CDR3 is TGCGGGGGACAGGGAGGCACTGAAGCTTTCTTT. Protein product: CGGQGGTEAFF.

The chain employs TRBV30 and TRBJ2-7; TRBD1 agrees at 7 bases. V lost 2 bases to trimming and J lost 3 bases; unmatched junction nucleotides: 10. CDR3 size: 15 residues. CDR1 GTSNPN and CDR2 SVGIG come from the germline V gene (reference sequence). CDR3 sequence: CAWSTTGILSYEQYF. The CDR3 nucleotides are TGTGCCTGGAGTACGACAGGGATCCTCAGCTACGAGCAGTACTTC.

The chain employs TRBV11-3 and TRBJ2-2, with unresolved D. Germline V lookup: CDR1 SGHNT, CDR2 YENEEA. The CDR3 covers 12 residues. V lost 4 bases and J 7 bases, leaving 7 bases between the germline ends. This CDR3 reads CASSSGSGELFF. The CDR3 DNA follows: TGTGCCAGCAGCTCGGGTAGCGGGGAGCTGTTTTTT.

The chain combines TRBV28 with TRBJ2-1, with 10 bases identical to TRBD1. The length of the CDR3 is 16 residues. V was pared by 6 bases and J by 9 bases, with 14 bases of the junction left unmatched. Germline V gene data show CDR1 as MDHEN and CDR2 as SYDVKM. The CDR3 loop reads CASSILRTGGFAEQFF. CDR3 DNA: TGTGCCAGCAGCATCTTAAGGACAGGGGGTTTCGCTGAGCAGTTCTTC.

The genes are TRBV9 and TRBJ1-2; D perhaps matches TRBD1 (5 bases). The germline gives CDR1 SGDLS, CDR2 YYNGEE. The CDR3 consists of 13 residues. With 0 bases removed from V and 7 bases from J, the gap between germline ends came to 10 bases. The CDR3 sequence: CASSVEAGFGYTF. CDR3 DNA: TGTGCCAGCAGCGTAGAAGCAGGGTTTGGCTACACCTTC.

CDR3: CASSWADRGEVVAFF. In DNA, the CDR3 is TGCGCCAGCAGTTGGGCAGACAGGGGGGAAGTAGTAGCTTTCTTT. The V gene is TRBV5-1, the J gene TRBJ1-1, with 9 bases lining up with TRBD1. The ends lost 5 bases at V and 10 bases at J; junction bases unmatched: 15. The germline V gene encodes CDR1 SGHRS and CDR2 YFSETQ. This CDR3 has 15 residues.

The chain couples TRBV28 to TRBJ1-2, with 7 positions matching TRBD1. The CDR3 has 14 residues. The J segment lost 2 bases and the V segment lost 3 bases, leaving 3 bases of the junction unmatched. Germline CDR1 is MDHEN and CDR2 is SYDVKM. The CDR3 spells CASSFPGQNYGYTF. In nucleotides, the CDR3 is TGTGCCAGCAGTTTCCCGGGACAGAACTATGGCTACACCTTC.